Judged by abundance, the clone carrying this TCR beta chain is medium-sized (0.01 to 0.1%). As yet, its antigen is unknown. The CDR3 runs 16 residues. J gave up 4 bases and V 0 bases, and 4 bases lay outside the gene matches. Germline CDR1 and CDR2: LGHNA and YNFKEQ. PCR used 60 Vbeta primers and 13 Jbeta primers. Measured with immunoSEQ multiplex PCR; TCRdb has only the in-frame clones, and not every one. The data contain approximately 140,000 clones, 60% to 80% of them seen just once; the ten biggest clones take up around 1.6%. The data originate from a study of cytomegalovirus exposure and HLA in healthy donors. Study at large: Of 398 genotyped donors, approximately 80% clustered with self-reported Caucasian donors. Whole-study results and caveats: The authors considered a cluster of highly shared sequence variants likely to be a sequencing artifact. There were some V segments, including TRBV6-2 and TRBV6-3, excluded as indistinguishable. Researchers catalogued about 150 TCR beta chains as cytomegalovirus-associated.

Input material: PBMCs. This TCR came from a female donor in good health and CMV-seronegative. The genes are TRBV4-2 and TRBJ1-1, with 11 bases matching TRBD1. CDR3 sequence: CASSQETGTGGTEAFF. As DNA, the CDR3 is TGTGCCAGCAGCCAAGAGACCGGGACAGGGGGCACTGAAGCTTTCTTT.